The 5 T cell receptor beta chains below come from one sample, sequenced in a study of a mutant IDH1 vaccine in newly diagnosed glioma. These receptors have no identified antigens. Time point reported: week 11, during vaccination. Alongside topical imiquimod, each dose of vaccine comprised 300 ug of mutant IDH1 20-mer peptide. The repertoire was sequenced with immunoSEQ multiplex PCR; TCRdb's copy has only in-frame clones and lacks some. The sample yields roughly 130,000 clones, over 75% seen once. Here the sequenced sample was PBMCs, taken from a glioma patient whose treatment included an IDH1 peptide vaccine. Receptors were obtained from a man aged 40-55 years with glioma.

The chain combines TRBV7-6 with TRBJ2-5; 10 bases are a match to TRBD1. The junction had 1 base not matched to a gene; V was cut back by 1 base and J by 5 bases. Germline loops: CDR1 SGHVS, CDR2 FNYEAQ. The CDR3 runs to 14 residues. The CDR3 reads CASSLGTGGETQYF. The CDR3 nucleotides are TGTGCCAGCAGCTTAGGGACAGGGGGGGAGACCCAGTACTTC.

The rearrangement joins TRBV7-2 to TRBJ1-4; D may be TRBD1 (6 bases). The V and J ends lost 5 bases and 4 bases respectively, with 14 bases between them. This CDR3 has 15 residues. Germline V CDR1 and CDR2: SGHTA, FQGNSA. This chain's CDR3 is CASSIQGYGNEKLFF. As DNA, the CDR3 is TGTGCCAGCAGCATCCAGGGGTACGGTAATGAAAAACTGTTTTTT.

V is TRBV7-6 and J is TRBJ1-1; TRBD1 matches at 9 bases. Unmatched junction bases numbered 8, after V lost 8 bases and J lost 1 base. The germline gives CDR1 SGHVS, CDR2 FNYEAQ. The CDR3 runs 15 residues. The CDR3 bases are TGTGCCAGCTTTTCTTCGGGACAGGGGAACACTGAAGCTTTCTTT. Protein product: CASFSSGQGNTEAFF.

The sample holds a few counts of this clone. J is TRBJ1-5 and V is TRBV25-1; the D is unclear. This CDR3 is built from 14 residues. V lost 3 bases to trimming and J lost 3 bases, with 9 bases between them. Germline V lookup: CDR1 MGHDK, CDR2 SYGVNS. The CDR3 DNA reads TGTGCCAGCAGTGAGTCCAGGATCAATCAGCCCCAGCATTTT. Protein: CASSESRINQPQHF.

This clone was seen only a few times. The J gene is TRBJ2-1, the V gene TRBV4-2; either TRBD1 or TRBD2 may fit D (5 bases each). CDR3 length: 16 residues. With 0 bases removed from V and 8 bases from J, the gap between germline ends came to 17 bases. Germline values: CDR1 LGHNA, CDR2 YNFKEQ. The CDR3 bases are TGTGCCAGCAGCCAAGATAATGGGAGTGGGGCCGATGAGCAGTTCTTC. It yields the protein CASSQDNGSGADEQFF.